The 8 T cell receptor beta chains below all came from one sample that was sequenced in a study of T cells in Graves' hyperthyroidism and ophthalmopathy. Regions amplified from RNA transcripts were the TCR beta CDR3 regions. Researchers ran a first-round RT-PCR on the TCR CDR3 using the HTBI primer set. A single record per CDR3 protein comes from TCRdb applying MiXCR to the multiplex PCR reads. In the table there are 550,000 to 700,000 distinct CDR3 sequences, 40% to 55% of which are singletons. Sample: peripheral blood or thyroid tissue (not recorded which). All receptors derive from an adult woman with Graves' disease, either hyperthyroidism or ophthalmopathy (not recorded which).

V and J are TRBV6-4 and TRBJ1-1; D unclear. The CDR3 covers 14 residues. V was clipped by 10 bases and J by 0 bases, with 15 bases between them. Germline V lookup: CDR1 MRHNA, CDR2 SNTAGT. The CDR3 region has the DNA TGTGCCATCCGGACTCACCGCATGAACACTGAAGCTTTCTTT. Protein: CAIRTHRMNTEAFF.

Ten or more counts support this clonotype. The chain recombines TRBV5-1 with TRBJ2-7, with a possible D match to TRBD2 (5 bases). Germline V lookup: CDR1 SGHRS, CDR2 YFSETQ. V was pared by 4 bases and J by 4 bases, with 24 bases between. The CDR3 extends over 17 amino acids. The CDR3 spells CASSETIPPERLYEQYF. CDR3 DNA: TGCGCCAGCAGCGAGACCATCCCTCCGGAGCGGTTGTACGAGCAGTACTTC.

This clonotype was counted many times. The chain couples TRBV24-1 to TRBJ2-2; 7 positions match TRBD2. The junction had 5 bases not matched to a gene; V was cut back by 5 bases and J by 6 bases. The V gene's germline CDR1 is KGHDR and CDR2 SFDVKD. The CDR3 extends over 14 amino acids. CDR3 loop: CATSVGLEAGELFF. The CDR3 DNA is TGTGCCACCAGTGTAGGACTAGAAGCCGGGGAGCTGTTTTTT.

This clonotype was seen ten or more times. The CDR3 DNA reads as TGTGCCAGCAGTTGGGGACTAGCGGATACAGATACGCAGTATTTT. It yields the protein CASSWGLADTDTQYF. V and J are TRBV27 and TRBJ2-3; TRBD2 aligns across 11 bases. The germline V gene has CDR1 MNHEY and CDR2 SMNVEV (reference sequence). V gave up 4 bases and J gave up 3 bases; unmatched junction bases: 3. The CDR3 loop spans 15 amino acids.

This clonotype has only a few counts. The chain couples TRBV10-2 to TRBJ1-1; D is undetermined. V shed 3 bases and J shed 3 bases, with 5 bases lying between them. The CDR3 sequence is 12 residues long. The V gene's germline CDR1 is WSHSY and CDR2 SAAADI. The CDR3 nucleotides read TGCGCCAGCAGTGATAGGCACACTGAAGCTTTCTTT. Residues: CASSDRHTEAFF.

This clonotype was seen ten or more times. V usage is TRBV7-9 and J usage is TRBJ2-2; 7 positions agree with TRBD1. The V segment lost 5 bases and the J segment 7 bases; nucleotides outside the gene matches: 4. The germline V gene has CDR1 SEHNR and CDR2 FQNEAQ (reference sequence). The CDR3 totals 13 residues. The CDR3 DNA is TGTGCCAGCAGCCCAAGGACAGGCGGGGAGCTGTTTTTT. Translated, it gives CASSPRTGGELFF.

This clonotype has more than one count but fewer than ten. This chain links TRBV2 with TRBJ1-5; D remains ambiguous. Germline values: CDR1 SNHLY, CDR2 FYNNEI. V dropped 4 bases and J dropped 4 bases, with 5 bases sitting between them. This CDR3 region has 12 residues. Here the CDR3 DNA reads TGTGCCAGCAGTGCCGTTAATCAGCCCCAGCATTTT. Translating gives CASSAVNQPQHF.

This clonotype was seen repeatedly, ten times or more. V usage is TRBV5-1 and J usage is TRBJ2-7, with TRBD2 matching 9 bases. The V and J ends lost 0 bases and 4 bases, in that order; junction bases with no gene match: 8. CDR3 length equals 16 residues. Germline CDR1 is SGHRS and CDR2 is YFSETQ. Here the CDR3 reads CASSLELVAGVYEQYF. In nucleotides, the CDR3 is TGCGCCAGCAGCTTGGAATTGGTAGCGGGAGTTTACGAGCAGTACTTC.